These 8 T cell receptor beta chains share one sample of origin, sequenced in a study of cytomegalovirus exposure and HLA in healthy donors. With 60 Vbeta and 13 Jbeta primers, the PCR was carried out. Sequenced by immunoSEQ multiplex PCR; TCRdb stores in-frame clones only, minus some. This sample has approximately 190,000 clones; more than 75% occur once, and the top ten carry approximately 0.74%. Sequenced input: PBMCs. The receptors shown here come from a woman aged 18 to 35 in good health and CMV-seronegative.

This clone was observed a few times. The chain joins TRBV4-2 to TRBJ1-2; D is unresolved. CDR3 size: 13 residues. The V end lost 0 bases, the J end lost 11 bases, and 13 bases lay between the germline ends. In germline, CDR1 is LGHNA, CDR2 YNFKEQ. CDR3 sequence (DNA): TGTGCCAGCAGCCAAGAGCCCCGCTTCGGTTACACCTTC. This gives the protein CASSQEPRFGYTF.

The CDR3 region is CASGPGSHTEAFF. The CDR3 DNA is TGTGCCAGCGGTCCGGGATCCCACACTGAAGCTTTCTTT. The V gene is TRBV5-6, the J gene TRBJ1-1; the D is unclear. This CDR3 has 13 amino acids. V lost 7 bases, J lost 3 bases, and 13 bases lay in between. Germline CDR1 and CDR2: SGHDT and YYEEEE.

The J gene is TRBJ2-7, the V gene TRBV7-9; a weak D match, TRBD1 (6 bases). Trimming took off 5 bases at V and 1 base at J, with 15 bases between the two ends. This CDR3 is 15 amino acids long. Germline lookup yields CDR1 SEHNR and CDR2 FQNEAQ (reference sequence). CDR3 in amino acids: CASSVDSLYSYEQYF. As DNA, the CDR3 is TGTGCCAGCAGCGTGGACAGCCTTTATTCCTACGAGCAGTACTTC. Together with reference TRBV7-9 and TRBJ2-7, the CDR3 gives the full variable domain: DTGVSQNPRHKITKRGQNVTFRCDPISEHNRLYWYRQTLGQGPEFLTYFQNEAQLEKSRLLSDRFSAERPKGSFSTLEIQRTEQGDSAMYLCASSVDSLYSYEQYFGPGTRLTVT.

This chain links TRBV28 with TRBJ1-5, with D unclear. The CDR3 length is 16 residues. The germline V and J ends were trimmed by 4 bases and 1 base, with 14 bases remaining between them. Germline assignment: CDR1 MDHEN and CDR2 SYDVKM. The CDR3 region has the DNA TGTGCCAGCAGTTCTCTCTCCACGGGGAGCAATCAGCCCCAGCATTTT. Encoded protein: CASSSLSTGSNQPQHF.

DNA for the CDR3: TGCGCCAGCTCGAGGATTGCGGCGGAGACCCAGTACTTC. Protein sequence: CASSRIAAETQYF. The chain links TRBV10-2 to TRBJ2-5, with D unclear. There are 13 residues in the CDR3. Trimming removed 8 bases at V and 5 bases at J, with 15 bases between. Germline V lookup: CDR1 WSHSY, CDR2 SAAADI.

The CDR3 protein is CASSDDTSMVYEQFF. CDR3 sequence (DNA): TGTGCCAGCAGTGACGACACCTCGATGGTATATGAGCAGTTCTTC. The genes are TRBV25-1 and TRBJ2-1; D unresolved. CDR3 size: 15 residues. Germline V gives CDR1 MGHDK, CDR2 SYGVNS. V dropped 3 bases and J dropped 8 bases, with 17 bases sitting between them.

The CDR3 sequence: CSVRRVRTDTQYF. Written as DNA, the CDR3 is TGCAGCGTTAGACGGGTTCGCACAGATACGCAGTATTTT. This chain uses TRBV29-1 with TRBJ2-3; D is unclear. Germline V lookup: CDR1 SQVTM, CDR2 ANQGSEA. The length of the CDR3 is 13 residues. The V end was cut by 5 bases, the J end by 1 base, with 10 bases between.

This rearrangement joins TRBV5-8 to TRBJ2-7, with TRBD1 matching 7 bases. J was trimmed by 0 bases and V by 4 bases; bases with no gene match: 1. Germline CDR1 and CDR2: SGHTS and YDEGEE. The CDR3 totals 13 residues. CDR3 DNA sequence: TGTGCCAGCAGCCACAGGGGCTCCTACGAGCAGTACTTC. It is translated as CASSHRGSYEQYF. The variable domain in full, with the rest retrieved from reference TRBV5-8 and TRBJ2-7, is EAGVTQSPTHLIKTRGQQATLRCSPISGHTSVYWYQQALGLGLQFLLWYDEGEERNRGNFPPRFSGRQFPNYSSELNVNALELEDSALYLCASSHRGSYEQYFGPGTRLTVT.